Listed below are T cell receptor beta chains from one sample, sequenced in a study of CD8 T cells in ankylosing spondylitis. Each CDR3 protein is one row after TCRdb ran MiXCR on the 5' RACE reads. Here the sample spans 150,000 to 200,000 distinct CDR3 sequences, about 20% being singletons. The sequenced sample was blood, either unsorted or a sorted T cell fraction (not recorded which). The source is a male donor aged 10 to 35 with ankylosing spondylitis or in good health (not recorded which). Each CDR3 is given with its conserved first and last residue. D genes are given only for firm matches. Some rows have no size entry. The others give once, few or many, or a class for an expanded clone.

TRBJ2-1	many	TRBV29-1	-	CSVEVKARLIEQFF	TGCAGCGTTGAAGTTAAGGCCCGACTAATTGAGCAGTTCTTC
TRBJ2-1	many	TRBV11-2	TRBD1	CASSFSGTGLLREQFF	TGTGCCAGCAGCTTCTCCGGGACAGGGTTGTTACGTGAGCAGTTCTTC
TRBJ2-1	-	TRBV2	-	CASRQVGVNEQFF	TGTGCCAGCAGGCAAGTGGGAGTCAATGAGCAGTTCTTC
TRBJ2-1	-	TRBV12-3/TRBV12-4	-	CASTFFHEQFF	TGTGCCAGCACTTTCTTCCATGAGCAGTTCTTC
TRBJ2-4	many	TRBV27	TRBD1	CASSFTGGNIQYF	TGTGCCAGCAGTTTTACAGGGGGAAACATTCAGTACTTC
TRBJ2-3	many	TRBV29-1	TRBD2	CSVKPTSGVRDTQYF	TGCAGCGTGAAGCCGACTAGCGGGGTCAGAGATACGCAGTATTTT
TRBJ1-2	many	TRBV5-1	-	CASSLSSPSSNQYGYTF	TGCGCCAGCAGCTTGTCTTCCCCCTCTTCGAATCAATATGGCTACACCTTC
TRBJ2-3	-	TRBV27	-	CASSFFARADTQYF	TGTGCCAGCAGTTTCTTCGCCCGTGCGGATACGCAGTATTTT
TRBJ2-1	many	TRBV12-3/TRBV12-4	-	CASRMTITHNEQFF	TGTGCCAGCAGAATGACAATTACCCACAATGAGCAGTTCTTC
TRBJ2-4	many	TRBV19	-	CASSIQTLGRQNIQYF	TGTGCCAGTAGTATACAAACCCTGGGCAGGCAAAACATTCAGTACTTC
TRBJ2-5	many	TRBV5-1	TRBD2	CASSSNPSGKETQYF	TGCGCCAGCAGCTCGAACCCTAGCGGGAAAGAGACCCAGTACTTC
TRBJ1-3	many	TRBV12-3/TRBV12-4	TRBD1	CASSQDRTLSGNTIYF	TGTGCCAGCAGTCAGGACAGGACACTCTCTGGAAACACCATATATTTT
TRBJ2-7	-	TRBV6-5	-	CASSYFPESSYEQYF	TGTGCCAGCAGTTACTTTCCCGAGAGCTCCTACGAGCAGTACTTC
TRBJ1-1	many	TRBV5-4	-	CASSLVNAEAFF	TGTGCCAGCAGCTTAGTAAACGCTGAAGCTTTCTTT
TRBJ2-4	many	TRBV28	TRBD2	CASSISGRLAKNIQYF	TGTGCCAGCAGCATTAGCGGGAGGCTGGCCAAAAACATTCAGTACTTC
TRBJ2-1	many	TRBV28	TRBD2	CASSPGGRAYNEQFF	TGTGCCAGCAGTCCCGGCGGGAGGGCCTACAATGAGCAGTTCTTC
TRBJ1-6	many	TRBV27	-	CARAQFDSPLHF	TGTGCCAGGGCCCAGTTTGATTCACCCCTCCACTTT
TRBJ1-6	many	TRBV11-2	TRBD1	CASSQLTGGGNSPLHF	TGTGCCAGCAGCCAGCTTACAGGGGGTGGGAATTCACCCCTCCACTTT
TRBJ2-1	few	TRBV10-3	-	CAISPTSSNEQFF	TGTGCCATCAGCCCTACTAGCAGCAATGAGCAGTTCTTC
TRBJ2-7	many	TRBV6-2/TRBV6-3	-	CASSPGLLSHEQYF	TGTGCCAGTTCACCGGGACTCCTCTCCCACGAGCAGTACTTC
TRBJ2-1	many	TRBV18	-	CASSPLKNNEQFF	TGTGCCAGCTCACCACTGAAAAACAATGAGCAGTTCTTC
TRBJ2-1	many	TRBV11-3	TRBD2	CASSLLAGGGNEQFF	TGTGCCAGCAGCTTATTAGCGGGAGGAGGCAATGAGCAGTTCTTC
TRBJ2-5	many	TRBV7-6	-	CASSLNRLTETQYF	TGTGCCAGCAGCTTAAACAGACTAACAGAGACCCAGTACTTC
TRBJ2-5	many	TRBV12-3/TRBV12-4	-	CASRSLETQYF	TGTGCCAGCAGGAGTTTGGAGACCCAGTACTTC
TRBJ2-5	many	TRBV12-3/TRBV12-4	-	CASSLEQGSYQETQYF	TGTGCCAGCAGCCTTGAACAGGGCTCCTACCAAGAGACCCAGTACTTC
TRBJ2-1	-	TRBV29-1	-	CSVEGGNGAEQFF	TGCAGCGTTGAAGGCGGGAACGGGGCTGAGCAGTTCTTC
TRBJ2-5	many	TRBV20-1	-	CSAEGVSGTKETQYF	TGCAGTGCCGAGGGGGTCAGCGGGACTAAAGAGACCCAGTACTTC
TRBJ2-1	many	TRBV9	-	CASSSQDEQFF	TGTGCCAGCAGCTCCCAGGATGAGCAGTTCTTC
TRBJ2-5	-	TRBV7-7	-	CASSWRDEETQYF	TGTGCCAGCAGCTGGAGGGACGAAGAGACCCAGTACTTC
TRBJ2-5	many	TRBV20-1	-	CSARRLGQETQYF	TGCAGTGCTAGGCGACTGGGGCAAGAGACCCAGTACTTC
TRBJ2-3	many	TRBV20-1	-	CSAPKDDSHPSTDTQYF	TGCAGTGCCCCGAAGGACGACAGCCACCCTAGCACAGATACGCAGTATTTT
TRBJ2-1	few	TRBV29-1	-	CSVGPGPNYNEQFF	TGCAGCGTTGGCCCAGGACCTAACTACAATGAGCAGTTCTTC
TRBJ2-2	many	TRBV7-9	TRBD2	CASSLHRTSGRSSNTGELFF	TGTGCCAGCAGCTTACACCGGACTAGCGGGAGATCATCGAACACCGGGGAGCTGTTTTTT
TRBJ2-7	many	TRBV6-2/TRBV6-3	TRBD2	CASSTPAGGPLNEQYF	TGTGCCAGCAGTACCCCCGCGGGAGGGCCTCTGAACGAGCAGTACTTC
TRBJ2-2	-	TRBV7-2	-	CASSRLGGELFF	TGTGCCAGCAGCCGTTTAGGCGGGGAGCTGTTTTTT
TRBJ2-3	many	TRBV4-2	-	CASSARGRDTQYF	TGTGCCAGCAGCGCAAGGGGCAGAGATACGCAGTATTTT
TRBJ2-1	many	TRBV24-1	TRBD2	CATSLGGADEQFF	TGTGCCACCAGTCTCGGGGGGGCGGATGAGCAGTTCTTC
TRBJ2-1	-	TRBV12-3/TRBV12-4	-	CASIRSPDSGEQFF	TGTGCCAGCATCCGGAGTCCGGACAGTGGTGAGCAGTTCTTC
TRBJ2-1	few	TRBV10-3	TRBD2	CAIMGTSKNEQFF	TGTGCCATCATGGGGACTAGTAAAAATGAGCAGTTCTTC
TRBJ2-3	many	TRBV29-1	TRBD2	CSVEGTSGNTDTQYF	TGCAGCGTTGAAGGGACTAGCGGGAACACAGATACGCAGTATTTT
TRBJ2-2	many	TRBV10-3	TRBD1	CAISAWTGAKSGELFF	TGTGCCATCAGTGCTTGGACAGGGGCAAAGTCCGGGGAGCTGTTTTTT
TRBJ1-2	many	TRBV2	-	CASWGDGYTF	TGTGCCAGCTGGGGAGATGGCTACACCTTC
TRBJ2-1	-	TRBV13	-	CASSLPSRRRGEQFF	TGTGCCAGCAGCTTACCGTCTAGGAGGAGGGGTGAGCAGTTCTTC
TRBJ2-1	many	TRBV20-1	TRBD2	CSARDGGSSGRAQFF	TGCAGTGCTAGAGATGGGGGGTCTAGCGGGAGGGCCCAGTTCTTC
TRBJ2-7	many	TRBV27	TRBD2	CASSDAGLAGGPYSYEQYF	TGTGCCAGCAGCGACGCGGGACTAGCGGGAGGGCCTTACTCCTACGAGCAGTACTTC